These T cell receptor beta chains were read from a single sample in a study of T cell repertoires in cytomegalovirus infection. TCRdb redid the calling of the reads with MiXCR, one entry per CDR3 protein. The data show approximately 730,000 distinct CDR3 sequences, about 28% seen once. Their specific antigens are unknown. The sequencing used cultured CD8+ T cells from PBMCs, collected from culture after CMV antigen stimulation. Every receptor here comes from a human donor in good health (CMV status not recorded). Some clones in this sample may be carry-over from other donors' samples. Both conserved end residues are part of each CDR3. A D gene is named only where the DNA matches it firmly. Some rows mark clone size as missing; the rest say once, few, many or name a class of expanded clone.

clone_size	v_call	j_call	d_call	cdr3_aa	cdr3_nt
few	TRBV7-4	TRBJ1-5	.	CASSPGDGGLVRQPQHF	TGTGCCAGCAGCCCGGGGGACGGGGGGCTGGTAAGGCAGCCCCAGCATTTT
few	TRBV12-5	TRBJ2-1	TRBD1	CASGFTTGVKSSNEQFF	TGTGCTAGTGGTTTTACTACAGGGGTTAAGTCGAGCAATGAGCAGTTCTTC
.	TRBV7-6	TRBJ1-1	.	CASSAAGDEAFF	TGTGCCAGCAGCGCCGCCGGGGATGAAGCTTTCTTT
.	TRBV7-8	TRBJ2-2	TRBD1	CASSLTFSRDREVTGELFF	TGTGCCAGCAGCTTAACATTCTCGCGGGACAGGGAGGTCACCGGGGAGCTGTTTTTT
few	TRBV6-5	TRBJ1-1	.	CASTNPGPSVAEAFF	TGTGCCAGCACTAACCCGGGACCCTCCGTGGCTGAAGCTTTCTTT
.	TRBV7-2	TRBJ2-7	.	CASSLEIGREAYEQYF	TGTGCCAGCAGCTTAGAAATAGGCAGGGAGGCCTACGAGCAGTACTTC
.	TRBV5-8	TRBJ1-2	.	CASPEVRDYGYTF	TGTGCCAGCCCCGAGGTTCGGGACTATGGCTACACCTTC
.	TRBV11-3	TRBJ2-5	.	CASSLTEQQETQYF	TGTGCCAGCAGCTTAACGGAACAACAAGAGACCCAGTACTTC
.	TRBV24-1	TRBJ1-1	.	CATAGGAEAFF	TGTGCCACTGCGGGGGGGGCTGAAGCTTTCTTT
.	TRBV6-2/TRBV6-3	TRBJ2-5	.	CASSFPGAEQETQYF	TGTGCCAGCAGTTTTCCGGGGGCAGAGCAAGAGACCCAGTACTTC
once	TRBV4-3	TRBJ1-3	TRBD1	CTSSSDRGPGNTIYF	TGCACCAGCAGCTCCGACAGGGGCCCTGGAAACACCATATATTTT
.	TRBV5-1	TRBJ1-2	.	CASSLSRKTNSYGYTF	TGCGCCAGCAGCTTAAGCCGGAAGACAAACTCCTATGGCTACACCTTC
.	TRBV20-1	TRBJ1-1	.	CSAPGTSGAFF	TGCAGTGCTCCTGGGACTTCAGGAGCTTTCTTT
.	TRBV6-1	TRBJ2-4	.	CASSPEIAKNIQYF	TGTGCCAGCAGTCCCGAAATAGCCAAAAACATTCAGTACTTC
few	TRBV27	TRBJ1-6	.	CASYPMGLSPSPLHF	TGTGCCAGCTATCCTATGGGGCTGTCGCCTTCACCCCTCCACTTT
.	TRBV19	TRBJ2-5	.	CASSADLETQYF	TGTGCCAGTAGTGCAGATTTGGAGACCCAGTACTTC
few	TRBV11-3	TRBJ2-2	TRBD2	CASIGTSVLTGELFF	TGTGCCAGCATCGGGACTAGCGTTCTGACCGGGGAGCTGTTTTTT